The sequence of this T cell receptor (beta chain) was determined in a study of cytomegalovirus exposure and HLA in healthy donors. Study in general: Among around 170 million T cells, an earlier analysis found 90 million to 130 million unique TCR beta sequences. When about 400 donors were genotyped, over 80% of them were found to fall in the Caucasian-associated ancestry cluster.

The J segment lost 1 base and the V segment lost 3 bases, leaving 5 bases of the junction unmatched. The CDR3 is made up of 16 amino acids. Per germline, CDR1 KGHSH and CDR2 LQKENI. Findings of the study overall: Prediction of most subjects' HLA-A and HLA-B alleles by TCR beta sequences was reportedly accurate. TCR association rates varied by HLA locus in a later analysis, with DRB1 highest and HLA-C lowest.

Both 60 Vbeta primers and 13 Jbeta primers went into the PCR. Data came from immunoSEQ multiplex PCR; TCRdb stores just in-frame clones and leaves some out. This repertoire shows fewer than 90,000 clones, around 80% found once; its top ten account for around 2.7%. Remarks on this clone: What it binds is unknown.

The gene calls are TRBV18 and TRBJ2-5, with 10 bases that match TRBD2. What was sequenced was PBMCs. The receptor was isolated from a male donor in good health and CMV-seropositive. The CDR3 bases are TGTGCCAGCTCACCTATCACTAGCGGGACCCAAGAGACCCAGTACTTC. It is translated as CASSPITSGTQETQYF.